The entry below describes one TCR beta chain. Its specific antigen is unknown. Base qualities are missing; no much larger clone stands one base away. Other DNA sequences in the same sample also yield this CDR3. V and J are truncated by 0 bases and 5 bases respectively, leaving an intervening sequence of 3 bases. CDR1 is given as GTSNPN and CDR2 as SVGIG, both from the germline V gene (reference sequence). The CDR3 goes from the cysteine to the phenylalanine over 11 residues. Just the 33-base CDR3 DNA is kept, in frame starting at base 1. Genomic DNA was extracted with the Qiagen DNeasy kit from unsorted PBMCs and from negatively selected CD4+ and CD8+ fractions. Amplification of TCR beta CDR3 regions was done by immunoSEQ multiplex PCR with primers that anneal to V and J segments. A synthetic immune receptor repertoire was used to minimize amplification bias, and any remaining bias was removed computationally after sequencing. Under the source paper's analysis protocol: Custom Python scripts were used to quantify repertoire diversity as the Shannon entropy index. Unsorted, CD4+ and CD8+ repertoires were analyzed separately, except in combined analyses where CD4+ and CD8+ sequences were merged in silico. Clonal expansion was defined as a frequency increase of at least 2-fold after treatment compared with C1D1, and clones undetected at baseline were assigned a pseudocount of 0.5. Singleton clones were defined as clones with 0 or 1 copy at C1D1, and non-singleton clones were defined as clones with 2 or more copies. Clones expanded in unsorted samples were annotated as CD4+, CD8+ or unknown by matching protein sequences in sorted samples from the same patient. Wilcoxon tests on paired samples were used to test diversity changes from C1D1 to C4D1. TCRdb limited this immuneACCESS table to in-frame rearrangements with V and J called. A share of clones is missing; checked studies link under half to unresolved V genes, and the rest is unexplained. V and J calls and clone size follow that table, whereas D and trimming were derived from the DNA. This sample is represented by roughly 90,000 clones; approximately 83% of them were singletons. About 17% of the sample rests with the top ten.

The sample originates from a study of PD-1 blockade in classical Hodgkin lymphoma (dated by TCRdb to about 2020). The study in broad terms: Nivolumab dosing was 3 mg/kg intravenously every 2 weeks, continuing until either disease progression or unacceptable toxicity. A peripheral blood immune signature of response to PD-1 blockade in classical Hodgkin lymphoma was defined using TCR beta sequencing and CyTOF.

According to the study, the label for this sample's time point signals: cycle 4 day 1 (C4D1), after six to seven weeks of nivolumab. Relapse after autologous stem cell transplantation had occurred in all trial patients, and cohorts A, B and C were distinguished by prior brentuximab vedotin exposure. The trial cohort was composed of 56 patients with relapsed/refractory classical Hodgkin lymphoma, for whom complete response, partial response or progressive disease was recorded as best overall response. Trial patients were treated with single-agent nivolumab in the multi-cohort phase II CheckMate 205 trial. An independent review committee assessed best overall response using the 2007 International Working Group response criteria. Trial PBMCs were obtained immediately prior to nivolumab initiation (C1D1) and on therapy at cycle 2 day 1 and cycle 4 day 1. Peripheral blood was collected in 8 mL Vacutainer Cell Preparation Tubes, from which PBMCs were isolated by centrifugation and then cryopreserved.

Broader findings and caveats from the paper: CD4+ but not CD8+ TCR diversity rose significantly by C4D1 (p=0.0027 vs p=0.16), most apparent in complete responders (p=0.02). Only a single clinical trial cohort was studied, and what caused the repertoire differences, possibly disease activity or prior therapy, remained undefined. Lower diversity was seen in patients whose nivolumab began less than 1 year after ASCT, and these patients were left out of later analyses so that immune reconstitution would not confound the results. Trial patients with a complete response had baseline diversity similar to that of newly diagnosed patients, while partial responders and progressors had significantly lower diversity. Baseline TCR diversity was reported as lower in newly diagnosed patients than in healthy donors, and lower still in relapsed/refractory patients.

This sequence originates from a human donor with classical Hodgkin lymphoma. The sequence joins TRBV30 to TRBJ2-3; the D gene is unclear. The sample was peripheral blood mononuclear cells (PBMCs), taken before the fourth cycle of nivolumab. The CDR3 protein: CAWSVGDTQYF. The nucleotides read TGTGCCTGGAGTGTTGGAGATACGCAGTATTTT.